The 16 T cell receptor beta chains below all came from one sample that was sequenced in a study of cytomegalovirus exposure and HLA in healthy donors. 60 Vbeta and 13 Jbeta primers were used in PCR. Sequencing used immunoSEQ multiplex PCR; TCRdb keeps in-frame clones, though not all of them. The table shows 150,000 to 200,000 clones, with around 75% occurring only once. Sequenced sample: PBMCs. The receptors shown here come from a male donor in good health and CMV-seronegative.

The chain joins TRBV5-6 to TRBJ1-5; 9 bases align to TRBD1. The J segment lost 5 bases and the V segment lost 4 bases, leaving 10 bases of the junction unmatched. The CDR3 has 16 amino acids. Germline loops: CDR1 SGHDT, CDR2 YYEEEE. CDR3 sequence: CASSRFRDRVDQPQHF. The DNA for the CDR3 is TGTGCCAGCAGCCGCTTCCGGGACAGGGTTGATCAGCCCCAGCATTTT.

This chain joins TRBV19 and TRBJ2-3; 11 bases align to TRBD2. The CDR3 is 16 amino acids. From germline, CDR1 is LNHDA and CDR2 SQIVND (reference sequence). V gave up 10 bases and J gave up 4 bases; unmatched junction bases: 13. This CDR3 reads CATKDGLAGGADTQYF. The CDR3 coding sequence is TGTGCCACCAAGGATGGGCTAGCGGGGGGAGCAGATACGCAGTATTTT.

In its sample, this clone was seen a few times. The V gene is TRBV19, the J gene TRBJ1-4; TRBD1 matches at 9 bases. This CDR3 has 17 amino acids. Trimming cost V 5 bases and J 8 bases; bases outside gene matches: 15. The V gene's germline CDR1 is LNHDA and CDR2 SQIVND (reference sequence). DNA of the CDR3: TGTGCCAGTAGTCTGACGTTGTCACAGGGGGCACGGGAAAAACTGTTTTTT. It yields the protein CASSLTLSQGAREKLFF. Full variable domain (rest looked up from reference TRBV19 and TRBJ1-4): DGGITQSPKYLFRKEGQNVTLSCEQNLNHDAMYWYRQDPGQGLRLIYYSQIVNDFQKGDIAEGYSVSREKKESFPLTVTSAQKNPTAFYLCASSLTLSQGAREKLFFGSGTQLSVL.

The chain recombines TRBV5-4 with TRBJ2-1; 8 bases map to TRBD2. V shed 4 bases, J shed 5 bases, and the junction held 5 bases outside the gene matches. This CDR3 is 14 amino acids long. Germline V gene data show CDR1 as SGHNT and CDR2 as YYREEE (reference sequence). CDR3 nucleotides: TGTGCCAGCAGCCCCACTAGCGGAGACAATGAGCAGTTCTTC. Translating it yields CASSPTSGDNEQFF.

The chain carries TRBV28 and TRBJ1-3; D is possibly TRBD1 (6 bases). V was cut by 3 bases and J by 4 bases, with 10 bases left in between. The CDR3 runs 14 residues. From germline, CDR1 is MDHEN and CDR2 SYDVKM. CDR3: CASSLAGDGNTIYF. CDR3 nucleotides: TGTGCCAGCAGTTTGGCAGGGGACGGAAACACCATATATTTT.

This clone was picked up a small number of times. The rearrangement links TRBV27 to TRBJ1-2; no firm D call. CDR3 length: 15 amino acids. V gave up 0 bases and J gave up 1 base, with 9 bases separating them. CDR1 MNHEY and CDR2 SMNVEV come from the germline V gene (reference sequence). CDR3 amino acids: CASSLSQRLNYGYTF. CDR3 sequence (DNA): TGTGCCAGCAGTTTATCGCAGCGCCTTAACTATGGCTACACCTTC.

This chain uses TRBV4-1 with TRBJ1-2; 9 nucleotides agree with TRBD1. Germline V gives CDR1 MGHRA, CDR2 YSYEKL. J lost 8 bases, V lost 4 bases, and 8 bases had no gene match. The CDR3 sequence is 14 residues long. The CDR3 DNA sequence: TGCGCCAGCAGCCCGGACAGGGGACCTAGCGGCTACACCTTC. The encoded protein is CASSPDRGPSGYTF.

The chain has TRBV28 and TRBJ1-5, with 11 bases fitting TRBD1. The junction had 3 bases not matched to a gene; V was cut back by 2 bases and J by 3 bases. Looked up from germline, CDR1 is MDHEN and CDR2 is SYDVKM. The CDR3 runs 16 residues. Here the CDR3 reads CASSLEDRGHNQPQHF. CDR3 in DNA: TGTGCCAGCAGTTTAGAGGACAGGGGGCACAATCAGCCCCAGCATTTT.

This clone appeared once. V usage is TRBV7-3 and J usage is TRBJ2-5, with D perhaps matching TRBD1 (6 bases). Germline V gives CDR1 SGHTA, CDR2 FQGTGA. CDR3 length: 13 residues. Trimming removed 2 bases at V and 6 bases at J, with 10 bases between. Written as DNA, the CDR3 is TGTGCCAGCAGCTTAGACAGGTCCCAGACCCAGTACTTC. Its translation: CASSLDRSQTQYF. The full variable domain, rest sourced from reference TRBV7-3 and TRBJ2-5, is GAGVSQTPSNKVTEKGKYVELRCDPISGHTALYWYRQSLGQGPEFLIYFQGTGAADDSGLPNDRFFAVRPEGSVSTLKIQRTERGDSAVYLCASSLDRSQTQYFGPGTRLLVL.

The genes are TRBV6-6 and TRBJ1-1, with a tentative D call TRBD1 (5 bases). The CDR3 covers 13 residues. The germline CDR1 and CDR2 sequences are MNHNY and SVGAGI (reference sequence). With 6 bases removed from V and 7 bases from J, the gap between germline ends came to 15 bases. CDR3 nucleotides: TGTGCCAGCAGATCCGACAGCCTGCGTGAAGCTTTCTTT. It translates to CASRSDSLREAFF.

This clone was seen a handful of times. CDR3 sequence reads: CASSEGTSGTDTQYF. In DNA, the CDR3 is TGTGCCAGCAGTGAAGGGACTAGCGGCACAGATACGCAGTATTTT. The chain carries TRBV6-4 and TRBJ2-3, with TRBD2 identical over 10 bases. From germline, CDR1 is MRHNA and CDR2 SNTAGT. The CDR3 consists of 15 residues. The V and J ends lost 3 bases and 1 base, in that order; junction bases with no gene match: 1.

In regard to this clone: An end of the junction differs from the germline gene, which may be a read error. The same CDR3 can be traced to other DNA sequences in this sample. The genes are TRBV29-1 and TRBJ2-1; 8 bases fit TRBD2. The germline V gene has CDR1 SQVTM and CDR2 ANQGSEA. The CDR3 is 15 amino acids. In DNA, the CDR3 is TGCAGCGTCGTACGAAGCGGGGGACTCTACAATGAACAGTTCTTC. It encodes CSVVRSGGLYNEQFF.

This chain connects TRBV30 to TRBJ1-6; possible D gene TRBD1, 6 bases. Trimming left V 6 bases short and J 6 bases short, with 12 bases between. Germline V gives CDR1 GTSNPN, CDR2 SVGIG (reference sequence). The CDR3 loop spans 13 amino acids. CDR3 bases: TGTGCCTGTACGGGACAACCTAATTCACCCCTCCACTTT. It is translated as CACTGQPNSPLHF. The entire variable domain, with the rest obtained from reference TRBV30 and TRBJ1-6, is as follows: SQTIHQWPATLVQPVGSPLSLECTVEGTSNPNLYWYRQAAGRGLQLLFYSVGIGQISSEVPQNLSASRPQDRQFILSSKKLLLSDSGFYLCACTGQPNSPLHFGNGTRLTVT.

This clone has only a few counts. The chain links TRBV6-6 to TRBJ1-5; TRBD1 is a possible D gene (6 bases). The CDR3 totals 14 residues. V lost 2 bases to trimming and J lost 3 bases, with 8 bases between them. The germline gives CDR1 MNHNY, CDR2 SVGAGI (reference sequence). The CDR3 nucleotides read TGTGCCAGCAGTTACGACAGGTTCAATCAGCCCCAGCATTTT. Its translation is CASSYDRFNQPQHF.

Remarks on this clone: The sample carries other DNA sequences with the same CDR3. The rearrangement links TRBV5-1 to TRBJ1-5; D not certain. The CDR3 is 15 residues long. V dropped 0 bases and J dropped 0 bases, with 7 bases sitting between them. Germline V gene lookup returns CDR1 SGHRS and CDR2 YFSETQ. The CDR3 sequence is CASSLAGYSNQPQHF. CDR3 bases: TGCGCCAGCAGCTTGGCGGGATATAGCAATCAGCCCCAGCATTTT. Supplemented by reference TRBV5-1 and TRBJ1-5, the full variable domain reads KAGVTQTPRYLIKTRGQQVTLSCSPISGHRSVSWYQQTPGQGLQFLFEYFSETQRNKGNFPGRFSGRQFSNSRSEMNVSTLELGDSALYLCASSLAGYSNQPQHFGDGTRLSIL.

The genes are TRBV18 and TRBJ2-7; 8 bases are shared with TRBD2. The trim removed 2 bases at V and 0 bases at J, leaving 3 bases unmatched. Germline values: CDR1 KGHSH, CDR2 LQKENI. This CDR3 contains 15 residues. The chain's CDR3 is CASSPSSGSSYEQYF. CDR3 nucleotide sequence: TGTGCCAGCTCACCATCGAGCGGGAGCTCCTACGAGCAGTACTTC.